Shown below are 11 T cell receptor beta chains from a single sample sequenced in a study of blood T cell repertoires in COVID-19. Assay used: immunoSEQ multiplex PCR; TCRdb lists only in-frame clones, some missing. Of some 360,000 clones listed, around 90% are singletons. Material: peripheral blood. Receptors were obtained from a woman aged 55 to 70 with COVID-19, enrolled during active disease.

The chain is built from TRBV28 and TRBJ1-1; 7 positions agree with TRBD1. The CDR3 covers 16 residues. Germline loops: CDR1 MDHEN, CDR2 SYDVKM. V was pared by 6 bases and J by 0 bases, with 10 bases of the junction left unmatched. The CDR3 sequence: CASRPQGVGMNTEAFF. CDR3 DNA: TGTGCCAGCAGGCCGCAGGGGGTAGGCATGAACACTGAAGCTTTCTTT.

This clone was detected once. This rearrangement joins TRBV9 to TRBJ2-3; D is unresolved. V was cut by 1 base and J by 0 bases, with 6 bases left in between. Germline V CDR1 and CDR2: SGDLS, YYNGEE. The CDR3 totals 14 residues. The CDR3 nucleotides are TGTGCCAGCAGCGTACACCTAAGCACAGATACGCAGTATTTT. Translated: CASSVHLSTDTQYF. The whole variable domain, remainder taken from reference TRBV9 and TRBJ2-3, is DSGVTQTPKHLITATGQRVTLRCSPRSGDLSVYWYQQSLDQGLQFLIQYYNGEERAKGNILERFSAQQFPDLHSELNLSSLELGDSALYFCASSVHLSTDTQYFGPGTRLTVL.

This clone was counted a few times. The V gene is TRBV10-1, the J gene TRBJ1-1, with TRBD1 matching over 10 bases. Trimming took 4 bases from V and 1 from J; bases not matched to a gene: 6. The CDR3 consists of 16 residues. In germline, CDR1 is WNHNN, CDR2 SYGVQD (reference sequence). CDR3 residues: CASSAGTGAGNTEAFF. The CDR3 coding sequence is TGCGCCAGCAGTGCCGGGACAGGGGCTGGGAACACTGAAGCTTTCTTT.

The chain combines TRBV5-1 with TRBJ2-7; D may be TRBD1 (7 bases). In germline, CDR1 is SGHRS, CDR2 YFSETQ. With 3 bases removed from V and 3 bases from J, the gap between germline ends came to 13 bases. CDR3 length: 14 amino acids. CDR3 nucleotides: TGCGCCAGCAGCTCGGGGGACAGCAGCTACGAGCAGTACTTC. Translating gives CASSSGDSSYEQYF.

The V and J genes are TRBV5-6 and TRBJ2-1; 7 bases agree with TRBD2. CDR3 size: 18 residues. The J segment lost 0 bases and the V segment lost 2 bases, leaving 11 bases of the junction unmatched. Germline values: CDR1 SGHDT, CDR2 YYEEEE. The CDR3 DNA reads as TGTGCCAGCAGCTTCGAAAGGTTCGGGGGGAGCTCCTACAATGAGCAGTTCTTC. This encodes CASSFERFGGSSYNEQFF.

J is TRBJ1-1 and V is TRBV5-1; D perhaps matches TRBD1 (6 bases). CDR3 length: 15 residues. CDR1 SGHRS and CDR2 YFSETQ come from the germline V gene. Trimming took off 2 bases at V and 4 bases at J, with 15 bases between the two ends. The CDR3 region has the DNA TGCGCCAGCAGCTTAACGGGACACCCAAGCACTGAAGCTTTCTTT. It is translated as CASSLTGHPSTEAFF.

This clone occurred a few times. The V call is TRBV2, the J call TRBJ1-2, with 7 positions matching TRBD1. Germline values: CDR1 SNHLY, CDR2 FYNNEI. The CDR3 consists of 11 residues. After removal of 7 bases from V and 7 bases from J, the junction contained 3 bases not matched to a gene. CDR3 nucleotide sequence: TGTGCCAGCATGACAGGGCTTGGCTACACCTTC. Amino acids: CASMTGLGYTF.

The chain links TRBV7-9 to TRBJ2-5, with D perhaps matching TRBD2 (6 bases). Looked up from germline, CDR1 is SEHNR and CDR2 is FQNEAQ (reference sequence). The CDR3 has 14 amino acids. The V and J ends lost 5 bases and 5 bases respectively, with 15 bases between them. This chain's CDR3 is CASSPMGGWETQYF. The CDR3, as DNA: TGTGCCAGCAGCCCCATGGGGGGTTGGGAGACCCAGTACTTC.

This chain uses TRBV3-1 (or the pseudogene TRBV3-2) with TRBJ2-7; unclear D gene. Germline V gives CDR1 LGHDT, CDR2 YNNKEL (reference sequence). Deletions cut 1 base from V and 2 bases from J, with 9 bases between. The CDR3 runs to 14 residues. This chain's CDR3 is CASSQAQPPYEQYF. The CDR3 region has the DNA TGTGCCAGCAGCCAAGCACAACCTCCCTACGAGCAGTACTTC.

For this clone: Different DNA sequences within this sample yield the same CDR3. The CDR3 DNA reads as TGTGCCAGCAGCTTCGCGGAGAACACTGAAGCTTTCTTT. Its protein product is CASSFAENTEAFF. This chain links TRBV7-9 with TRBJ1-1; D is ambiguous. The CDR3 spans 13 residues. V was trimmed by 3 bases and J by 1 base, leaving 6 bases between them. From germline, CDR1 is SEHNR and CDR2 FQNEAQ (reference sequence).

The chain uses TRBV11-3 and TRBJ2-3; 8 bases match TRBD1. CDR1 SGHNT and CDR2 YENEEA come from the germline V gene. Trimming cost V 8 bases and J 10 bases; bases outside gene matches: 23. CDR3 length: 17 residues. This CDR3 reads CASCHARDRPPTWAQYF. CDR3 coding DNA: TGTGCCAGCTGCCACGCAAGGGACAGGCCCCCAACCTGGGCGCAGTATTTT.